These T cell receptor beta chains were read from a single sample in a study of blood T cell repertoires in COVID-19. Method: immunoSEQ multiplex PCR; TCRdb's copy keeps in-frame clones and lacks some. Of approximately 90,000 clones in the sample, around 80% were seen once. Input material: peripheral blood. Source of these receptors: a man aged 65-85 years with acute or convalescent COVID-19. The CDR3 runs from the conserved cysteine through the conserved F or W. Each record gives: J gene, clone size, D gene, V gene, CDR3 protein, CDR3 DNA. D genes are given only for firm matches. Size is stated for part of the rows, as once, few or many counts, or as a class when the clone is expanded.

J gene: TRBJ2-1; clone size: -; D gene: TRBD1; V gene: TRBV9; CDR3 protein: CASSAMQGVTYNEQFF; CDR3 DNA: TGTGCCAGCAGCGCAATGCAGGGGGTAACCTACAATGAGCAGTTCTTC
J gene: TRBJ1-1; clone size: -; D gene: -; V gene: TRBV19; CDR3 protein: CASGPRDDTEAFF; CDR3 DNA: TGTGCCTCCGGGCCTCGGGATGACACTGAAGCTTTCTTT
J gene: TRBJ2-1; clone size: few; D gene: TRBD2; V gene: TRBV15; CDR3 protein: CATSDGLAGGRTKEQFF; CDR3 DNA: TGTGCCACCAGCGATGGACTAGCGGGGGGGCGTACGAAAGAGCAGTTCTTC
J gene: TRBJ2-5; clone size: -; D gene: -; V gene: TRBV6-6; CDR3 protein: CASSQIEYQETQYF; CDR3 DNA: TGTGCCAGCAGTCAAATAGAGTACCAAGAGACCCAGTACTTC
J gene: TRBJ1-2; clone size: -; D gene: TRBD1; V gene: TRBV14; CDR3 protein: CASSPRTGGYGYTF; CDR3 DNA: TGTGCCAGCAGCCCCCGGACAGGGGGCTATGGCTACACCTTC
J gene: TRBJ1-5; clone size: -; D gene: -; V gene: TRBV18; CDR3 protein: CASSPRRGGNQPQHF; CDR3 DNA: TGTGCCAGCTCACCGAGGAGAGGTGGCAATCAGCCCCAGCATTTT
J gene: TRBJ1-6; clone size: -; D gene: TRBD1; V gene: TRBV5-1; CDR3 protein: CASSSGQGFSPLHF; CDR3 DNA: TGCGCCAGCAGCTCAGGACAGGGATTCTCACCCCTCCACTTT
J gene: TRBJ2-7; clone size: -; D gene: TRBD1; V gene: TRBV24-1; CDR3 protein: CATSEGTGADYEQYF; CDR3 DNA: TGTGCCACCAGTGAGGGGACAGGGGCCGATTACGAGCAGTACTTC
J gene: TRBJ1-1; clone size: -; D gene: -; V gene: TRBV10-3; CDR3 protein: CAISETGTGASTEAFF; CDR3 DNA: TGTGCCATCAGTGAGACGGGGACTGGGGCGTCCACTGAAGCTTTCTTT
J gene: TRBJ1-4; clone size: -; D gene: -; V gene: TRBV6-6; CDR3 protein: CASGPGSRNEKLFF; CDR3 DNA: TGTGCCAGCGGCCCTGGGAGCCGTAATGAAAAACTGTTTTTT
J gene: TRBJ2-3; clone size: -; D gene: TRBD2; V gene: TRBV6-4; CDR3 protein: CASSEGSGNKQYF; CDR3 DNA: TGTGCCAGCAGTGAGGGTAGCGGGAATAAGCAGTATTTT
J gene: TRBJ2-1; clone size: -; D gene: -; V gene: TRBV14; CDR3 protein: CASSLGRLSLLTDEQFF; CDR3 DNA: TGTGCCAGCAGCCTGGGGCGACTGTCTTTGCTTACTGATGAGCAGTTCTTC
J gene: TRBJ2-3; clone size: -; D gene: -; V gene: TRBV2; CDR3 protein: CASSDPRGTDTQYF; CDR3 DNA: TGTGCCAGCAGTGACCCCAGGGGCACAGATACGCAGTATTTT
J gene: TRBJ2-1; clone size: -; D gene: -; V gene: TRBV11-2; CDR3 protein: CASSEGDYNEQFF; CDR3 DNA: TGTGCCAGCAGCGAAGGGGATTACAATGAGCAGTTCTTC
J gene: TRBJ2-7; clone size: -; D gene: TRBD2; V gene: TRBV5-1; CDR3 protein: CASSLASTSGGGYEQYF; CDR3 DNA: TGCGCCAGCAGCTTGGCCTCGACTAGCGGGGGTGGATACGAGCAGTACTTC
J gene: TRBJ1-1; clone size: -; D gene: TRBD1; V gene: TRBV18; CDR3 protein: CASSANRGADTEAFF; CDR3 DNA: TGTGCCAGCTCAGCCAACAGGGGCGCCGACACTGAAGCTTTCTTT
J gene: TRBJ1-1; clone size: -; D gene: TRBD1; V gene: TRBV7-9; CDR3 protein: CASSPGQGGFTEAFF; CDR3 DNA: TGTGCCAGCAGCCCCGGACAGGGGGGGTTCACTGAAGCTTTCTTT
J gene: TRBJ2-3; clone size: -; D gene: -; V gene: TRBV5-1; CDR3 protein: CASSLGTTSTDTQYF; CDR3 DNA: TGCGCCAGCAGCTTGGGGACAACTAGCACAGATACGCAGTATTTT
J gene: TRBJ1-1; clone size: -; D gene: -; V gene: TRBV9; CDR3 protein: CASSFHRGVEAFF; CDR3 DNA: TGTGCCAGCAGCTTCCACCGGGGGGTTGAAGCTTTCTTT
J gene: TRBJ1-4; clone size: -; D gene: -; V gene: TRBV7-6; CDR3 protein: CASSPPGGPEEKLFF; CDR3 DNA: TGTGCCAGCAGCCCACCCGGGGGGCCAGAGGAAAAACTGTTTTTT
J gene: TRBJ2-4; clone size: few; D gene: TRBD2; V gene: TRBV4-2; CDR3 protein: CASSQVVLAGDNKNIQYF; CDR3 DNA: TGTGCCAGCAGCCAAGTTGTACTAGCGGGGGATAACAAAAACATTCAGTACTTC
J gene: TRBJ1-5; clone size: -; D gene: -; V gene: TRBV19; CDR3 protein: CASSIRGSQHF; CDR3 DNA: TGTGCCAGTAGTATTCGGGGGTCCCAGCATTTT
J gene: TRBJ1-5; clone size: -; D gene: -; V gene: TRBV6-6; CDR3 protein: CASSYSVASAQHF; CDR3 DNA: TGTGCCAGCAGTTACTCAGTTGCTTCAGCCCAGCATTTT
J gene: TRBJ1-6; clone size: -; D gene: TRBD1; V gene: TRBV7-9; CDR3 protein: CASSATGTGKAPLHF; CDR3 DNA: TGTGCCAGCAGCGCGACCGGGACAGGGAAAGCACCCCTCCACTTT
J gene: TRBJ2-1; clone size: -; D gene: -; V gene: TRBV3-1/TRBV3-2; CDR3 protein: CASGAGWGNEQFF; CDR3 DNA: TGTGCCAGCGGGGCGGGGTGGGGGAATGAGCAGTTCTTC
J gene: TRBJ1-2; clone size: -; D gene: TRBD1; V gene: TRBV30; CDR3 protein: CAWSGTGSNYGYTF; CDR3 DNA: TGTGCCTGGAGCGGGACAGGGAGCAACTATGGCTACACCTTC
J gene: TRBJ2-2; clone size: -; D gene: -; V gene: TRBV7-9; CDR3 protein: CASGRPENTGELFF; CDR3 DNA: TGTGCCAGTGGGCGTCCAGAGAACACCGGGGAGCTGTTTTTT
J gene: TRBJ1-2; clone size: once; D gene: -; V gene: TRBV3-1/TRBV3-2; CDR3 protein: CASSHRGNQGYTF; CDR3 DNA: TGTGCCAGCAGCCATCGGGGTAATCAAGGCTACACCTTC
J gene: TRBJ2-3; clone size: -; D gene: TRBD1; V gene: TRBV2; CDR3 protein: CASSKGQVPDTQYF; CDR3 DNA: TGTGCCAGCAGTAAGGGACAGGTTCCAGATACGCAGTATTTT
J gene: TRBJ2-3; clone size: -; D gene: -; V gene: TRBV13; CDR3 protein: CASSNRGSSTDTQYF; CDR3 DNA: TGTGCCAGCAGCAATAGGGGGTCTAGCACAGATACGCAGTATTTT
J gene: TRBJ2-5; clone size: once; D gene: -; V gene: TRBV11-2; CDR3 protein: CASSEGGGNEETQYF; CDR3 DNA: TGTGCCAGCAGCGAAGGGGGCGGGAACGAAGAGACCCAGTACTTC
J gene: TRBJ1-3; clone size: -; D gene: -; V gene: TRBV7-2; CDR3 protein: CASSYMVGNTIYF; CDR3 DNA: TGTGCCAGCAGCTACATGGTGGGAAACACCATATATTTT
J gene: TRBJ1-4; clone size: -; D gene: TRBD1; V gene: TRBV5-1; CDR3 protein: CASSLGTGGGKLFF; CDR3 DNA: TGCGCCAGCAGCTTGGGGACAGGGGGCGGAAAACTGTTTTTT
J gene: TRBJ1-1; clone size: -; D gene: TRBD1; V gene: TRBV28; CDR3 protein: CASSLSRRQGRVAFF; CDR3 DNA: TGTGCCAGCAGTTTAAGTAGGAGACAGGGGAGGGTAGCTTTCTTT
J gene: TRBJ2-7; clone size: -; D gene: TRBD2; V gene: TRBV18; CDR3 protein: CASSPGGTRGHEQYF; CDR3 DNA: TGTGCCAGCTCACCTGGAGGGACTAGAGGGCACGAGCAGTACTTC
J gene: TRBJ1-2; clone size: -; D gene: TRBD1; V gene: TRBV4-1; CDR3 protein: CASSHPKGQFYGYTF; CDR3 DNA: TGCGCCAGCAGCCACCCGAAGGGACAGTTCTATGGCTACACCTTC
J gene: TRBJ1-5; clone size: -; D gene: -; V gene: TRBV24-1; CDR3 protein: CATSMGGRQPQHF; CDR3 DNA: TGTGCCACCAGCATGGGGGGTAGGCAGCCCCAGCATTTT
J gene: TRBJ1-6; clone size: once; D gene: -; V gene: TRBV19; CDR3 protein: CASSSSRDSPLHF; CDR3 DNA: TGTGCCAGTAGTAGCTCACGGGATTCACCCCTCCACTTT
J gene: TRBJ1-3; clone size: once; D gene: TRBD1; V gene: TRBV3-1/TRBV3-2; CDR3 protein: CASSPWTGGRNTIYF; CDR3 DNA: TGTGCCAGCAGCCCCTGGACAGGGGGCAGAAACACCATATATTTT
J gene: TRBJ2-2; clone size: few; D gene: -; V gene: TRBV27; CDR3 protein: CASSFLGARTGELFF; CDR3 DNA: TGTGCCAGCAGTTTCCTAGGGGCCCGCACCGGGGAGCTGTTTTTT
J gene: TRBJ2-3; clone size: -; D gene: TRBD2; V gene: TRBV3-1/TRBV3-2; CDR3 protein: CASSQRLAGGTDTQYF; CDR3 DNA: TGTGCCAGCAGCCAAAGGCTAGCGGGGGGCACAGATACGCAGTATTTT
J gene: TRBJ2-7; clone size: -; D gene: -; V gene: TRBV29-1; CDR3 protein: CSVVVTYEQYF; CDR3 DNA: TGCAGCGTTGTAGTGACCTACGAGCAGTACTTC
J gene: TRBJ1-3; clone size: few; D gene: TRBD1; V gene: TRBV9; CDR3 protein: CASSVGTGGNTIYF; CDR3 DNA: TGTGCCAGCAGCGTAGGGACAGGCGGAAACACCATATATTTT
J gene: TRBJ2-3; clone size: once; D gene: -; V gene: TRBV28; CDR3 protein: CARLKGGAQGTDTQYF; CDR3 DNA: TGTGCCAGACTCAAAGGGGGGGCGCAGGGCACAGATACGCAGTATTTT
J gene: TRBJ2-5; clone size: -; D gene: TRBD1; V gene: TRBV2; CDR3 protein: CASSAGTGYLQETQYF; CDR3 DNA: TGTGCCAGCAGTGCCGGGACAGGGTATCTACAAGAGACCCAGTACTTC
J gene: TRBJ2-5; clone size: -; D gene: -; V gene: TRBV18; CDR3 protein: CASSLGGDQETQYF; CDR3 DNA: TGTGCCAGCTCATTAGGGGGAGACCAAGAGACCCAGTACTTC
J gene: TRBJ2-5; clone size: -; D gene: TRBD1; V gene: TRBV7-9; CDR3 protein: CASSVQGETQYF; CDR3 DNA: TGTGCCAGCAGCGTACAGGGGGAGACCCAGTACTTC
J gene: TRBJ2-2; clone size: -; D gene: TRBD2; V gene: TRBV10-2; CDR3 protein: CASRDHVERGDTGELFF; CDR3 DNA: TGCGCCAGCAGAGACCACGTGGAGCGGGGGGATACCGGGGAGCTGTTTTTT
J gene: TRBJ1-2; clone size: -; D gene: -; V gene: TRBV24-1; CDR3 protein: CATSHSINYGYTF; CDR3 DNA: TGTGCCACCAGTCACAGCATCAACTATGGCTACACCTTC
J gene: TRBJ2-7; clone size: -; D gene: -; V gene: TRBV2; CDR3 protein: CASRSSSEQYF; CDR3 DNA: TGTGCCAGCAGGAGTAGTTCCGAGCAGTACTTC
J gene: TRBJ2-1; clone size: -; D gene: -; V gene: TRBV12-5; CDR3 protein: CASGLPGTSDDEQFF; CDR3 DNA: TGTGCTAGTGGTTTGCCGGGGACTTCGGACGATGAGCAGTTCTTC